Below are 15 T cell receptor beta chains sequenced from a single sample in a study of cytomegalovirus exposure and HLA in healthy donors (dated by TCRdb to 2016 to 2017). The library was made by the immunoSEQ multiplex PCR assay. For the multiplex PCR, a mixture combining 60 forward primers for TCR Vbeta segments and 13 reverse primers for TCR Jbeta segments was used. The clones in this table, taken by TCRdb from immuneACCESS, are in-frame only. Not every clone is retained; where verified, under half of the shortfall comes from an unresolved V gene, and the cause of the rest is unknown. The sample records 150,000 to 200,000 clones, 75% of which are singletons. The ten biggest clones cover approximately 10% of the sample. Sequenced: PBMCs. Receptor source: a man aged 18-30 years in good health and CMV-seropositive.

V usage is TRBV4-2 and J usage is TRBJ2-7; 7 bases are shared with TRBD1. V lost 5 bases to trimming and J lost 5 bases; unmatched junction nucleotides: 12. Looked up from germline, CDR1 is LGHNA and CDR2 is YNFKEQ. The CDR3 runs to 15 residues. CDR3 nucleotides: TGTGCCAGCAGCTTAGTGACACAGGGGCGACACGAGCAGTACTTC. It specifies CASSLVTQGRHEQYF.

In nucleotides, the CDR3 is TGTGCCAGCAGTTACAACAGGGTTGGAAACACCATATATTTT. Translating gives CASSYNRVGNTIYF. This chain uses TRBV6-5 with TRBJ1-3, with TRBD1 as a possible D gene (6 bases). V lost 2 bases, J lost 3 bases, and 8 bases lay in between. This CDR3 contains 14 residues. CDR1 is MNHEY, CDR2 SVGAGI, per germline.

V usage is TRBV6-4 and J usage is TRBJ1-3; a possible D gene is TRBD1 (5 bases). CDR3 length: 14 residues. Germline values: CDR1 MRHNA, CDR2 SNTAGT. Trimming shortened V by 2 bases and J by 3 bases, and 8 bases separated the two germline ends. CDR3 protein: CASSDGTFGNTIYF. For the CDR3, the DNA is TGTGCCAGCAGTGACGGGACTTTTGGAAACACCATATATTTT.

The chain joins TRBV9 to TRBJ2-5; D not resolved. This CDR3 has 17 amino acids. Trimming pared 2 bases from V and 1 base from J, leaving 18 bases between. The germline V gene has CDR1 SGDLS and CDR2 YYNGEE. CDR3 region: CASSVGKGANRQETQYF. The CDR3 nucleotides are TGTGCCAGCAGCGTCGGAAAAGGAGCAAACCGCCAAGAGACCCAGTACTTC.

The rearrangement uses TRBV7-6 and TRBJ1-4, with D uncertain. CDR3 length: 14 residues. Germline V gene sequence: CDR1 SGHVS, CDR2 FNYEAQ. Trimming took 3 bases from V and 2 from J, leaving 7 bases between them. The CDR3 sequence: CASSLGGTNEKLFF. The CDR3 coding sequence is TGTGCCAGCAGCTTGGGAGGCACTAATGAAAAACTGTTTTTT.

This clone appeared once. V gene TRBV5-1 combines with J gene TRBJ2-3, with 9 bases fitting TRBD1. The germline V gene encodes CDR1 SGHRS and CDR2 YFSETQ. This CDR3 is built from 16 residues. J lost 0 bases, V lost 4 bases, and 6 bases had no gene match. The chain's CDR3 is CASSQRTGASTDTQYF. The CDR3 region has the DNA TGCGCCAGCAGCCAGCGGACAGGGGCGAGCACAGATACGCAGTATTTT. The complete variable domain, with remaining parts taken from reference TRBV5-1 and TRBJ2-3, reads KAGVTQTPRYLIKTRGQQVTLSCSPISGHRSVSWYQQTPGQGLQFLFEYFSETQRNKGNFPGRFSGRQFSNSRSEMNVSTLELGDSALYLCASSQRTGASTDTQYFGPGTRLTVL.

The gene calls are TRBV27 and TRBJ2-3; TRBD2 might be the D (6 bases). Germline-derived CDR1 and CDR2 are MNHEY and SMNVEV (reference sequence). This CDR3 region has 16 residues. Trimming pared 5 bases from V and 0 bases from J, leaving 15 bases between. The chain's CDR3 is CASSPFLGTSTDTQYF. CDR3 DNA sequence: TGTGCCAGCAGTCCATTTCTAGGGACTAGCACAGATACGCAGTATTTT.

The chain uses TRBV16 and TRBJ2-1; 11 nucleotides agree with TRBD1. CDR1 KGHSY and CDR2 FQNENV come from the germline V gene. J lost 2 bases, V lost 4 bases, and 4 bases had no gene match. The length of the CDR3 is 16 residues. The CDR3 loop is CASSPQGQGAYNEQFF. CDR3 coding DNA: TGTGCCAGCAGCCCCCAGGGACAGGGGGCCTACAATGAGCAGTTCTTC.

This chain uses TRBV27 with TRBJ1-5, with no clear D. The germline gives CDR1 MNHEY, CDR2 SMNVEV (reference sequence). Trimming stripped 4 bases from V and 3 bases from J, with 13 bases between. This CDR3 has 15 residues. The CDR3 nucleotides are TGTGCCAGCAGTTCCGCTGCCGGGAACAATCAGCCCCAGCATTTT. This gives the protein CASSSAAGNNQPQHF.

There are a few counts of this clone. The chain is built from TRBV5-1 and TRBJ1-2; 8 positions match TRBD1. Germline V gene sequence: CDR1 SGHRS, CDR2 YFSETQ. The CDR3 is 13 amino acids. Trimming at V came to 0 bases and at J to 7 bases, leaving 2 bases not matched to a gene. The CDR3 nucleotides are TGCGCCAGCAGCTTGGGAGACAGGGGTGGCTACACCTTC. This translates into CASSLGDRGGYTF.

This clone was observed once. The chain couples TRBV28 to TRBJ1-5; D is undetermined. Trimming removed 1 base at V and 5 bases at J, with 9 bases between. Looked up from germline, CDR1 is MDHEN and CDR2 is SYDVKM. The CDR3 runs to 14 residues. Written as DNA, the CDR3 is TGTGCCAGCAGTTTATTTGCAAGAGATCAGCCCCAGCATTTT. Translating gives CASSLFARDQPQHF.

The V gene is TRBV28, the J gene TRBJ1-1, with D tentatively TRBD1 (5 bases). The CDR3 totals 13 residues. The V gene's germline CDR1 is MDHEN and CDR2 SYDVKM. Trimming pared 4 bases from V and 3 bases from J, leaving 9 bases between. The CDR3 DNA reads as TGTGCCAGCAGTTCAGGGCGTGACACTGAAGCTTTCTTT. It specifies CASSSGRDTEAFF. The whole variable domain, remainder taken from reference TRBV28 and TRBJ1-1, is DVKVTQSSRYLVKRTGEKVFLECVQDMDHENMFWYRQDPGLGLRLIYFSYDVKMKEKGDIPEGYSVSREKKERFSLILESASTNQTSMYLCASSSGRDTEAFFGQGTRLTVV.

The chain combines TRBV2 with TRBJ2-2, with TRBD1 matching 12 bases. With V trimmed by 6 bases and J by 8 bases, 4 bases remained unmatched. This CDR3 spans 14 amino acids. Germline V CDR1 and CDR2: SNHLY, FYNNEI. For the CDR3, the DNA is TGTGCCAGCAGAGGGACAGGGGGCATGGGGGAGCTGTTTTTT. Protein sequence: CASRGTGGMGELFF.

V gene TRBV18 combines with J gene TRBJ2-7; 7 bases align to TRBD1. CDR1 is KGHSH and CDR2 is LQKENI in the germline V gene. This CDR3 spans 15 amino acids. Germline trimming cut 6 bases from V and 3 bases from J; bases unmatched to any gene: 11. The CDR3 DNA sequence: TGTGCCAGCTCTCCCTCGACAGGGCGGAACTACGAGCAGTACTTC. This translates into CASSPSTGRNYEQYF.

The chain carries TRBV5-4 and TRBJ2-7; D possibly corresponds to TRBD2 (5 bases). Trimming left V 1 base short and J 5 bases short, with 16 bases between. Germline loops: CDR1 SGHNT, CDR2 YYREEE (reference sequence). The CDR3 sequence is 15 residues long. The CDR3 nucleotides are TGTGCCAGCAGCTTGCCTTACCCCGGAGGTAACGAGCAGTACTTC. It codes for CASSLPYPGGNEQYF.